This T cell receptor beta chain is drawn from a study of blood T cell repertoires in COVID-19. As for the study in general: Material from acute and convalescent COVID-19 was sourced from the United States, Italy and Spain. PBMCs, B-cell-depleted T cells, or T cells were the source of the cDNA or gDNA that made up the material.

This clone was seen just once. Germline CDR1 and CDR2: MDHEN and SYDVKM. V lost 6 bases, J lost 6 bases, and 15 bases lay in between. The CDR3 loop spans 15 amino acids. In the source study's methods: Cell counts per sample came from amplifying reference gene primers. The method was immunoSEQ multiplex PCR; TCRdb's version includes in-frame clones alone and lacks a portion of them. V and J calls and clone size are given by that table; D and trimming were obtained from the DNA. The sample lists more than 110,000 clones; more than 65% were seen once. Sequencing was carried out using peripheral blood. This TCR was recovered from a woman in her sixties with acute or convalescent COVID-19. The V and J genes are TRBV28 and TRBJ1-6; D call uncertain. In DNA, the CDR3 is TGTGCCAGCAGCCCCATACTACGGTTTAATTCACCCCTCCACTTT. It is translated as CASSPILRFNSPLHF.